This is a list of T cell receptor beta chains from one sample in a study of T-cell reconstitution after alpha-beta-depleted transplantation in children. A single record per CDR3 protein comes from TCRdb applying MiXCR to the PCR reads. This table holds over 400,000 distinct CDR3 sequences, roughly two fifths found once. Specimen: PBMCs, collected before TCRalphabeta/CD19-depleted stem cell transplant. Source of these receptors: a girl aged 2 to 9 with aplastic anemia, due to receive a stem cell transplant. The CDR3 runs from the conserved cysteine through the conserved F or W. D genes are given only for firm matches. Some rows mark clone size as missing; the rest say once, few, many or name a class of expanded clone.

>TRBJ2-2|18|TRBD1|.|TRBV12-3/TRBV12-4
TGTGCCAGCAGCCAAGACAGGGGGCTCGGGGGGGACACCGGGGAGCTGTTTTTT
CASSQDRGLGGDTGELFF
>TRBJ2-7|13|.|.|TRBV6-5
TGTGCCAGCAGTTTTAGGGGTTCAGGCGAGCAGTACTTC
CASSFRGSGEQYF
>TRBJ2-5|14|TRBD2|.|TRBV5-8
TGTGCCAGCAGCTTTAGAGCGGGGGGGCCGACCCAGTACTTC
CASSFRAGGPTQYF
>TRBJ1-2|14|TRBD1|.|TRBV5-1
TGCGCCAGCAGCTGGCGAGGGGGCCTCGATGGCTACACCTTC
CASSWRGGLDGYTF
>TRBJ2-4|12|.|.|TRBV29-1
TGCAGCTCTGGGGGGCGCGTGAACATTCAGTACTTC
CSSGGRVNIQYF
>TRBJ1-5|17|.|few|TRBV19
TGTGCCAGTAGTCAGGCGACGGCGACTTATAGCAATCAGCCCCAGCATTTT
CASSQATATYSNQPQHF
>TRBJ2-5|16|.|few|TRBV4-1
TGCGCCAGCAGCCAAGAAGGGCGACGGGCCCAAGAGACCCAGTACTTC
CASSQEGRRAQETQYF
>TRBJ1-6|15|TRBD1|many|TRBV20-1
TGCAGTGCTTTCACAGGGGGGAAAGGGAATTCACCCCTCCACTTT
CSAFTGGKGNSPLHF
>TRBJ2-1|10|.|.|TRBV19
TGTGCCAGTAGTATACGTGAGCAGTTCTTC
CASSIREQFF
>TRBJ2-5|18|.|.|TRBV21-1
TGTGCCAGCAGCAAAGATCGTGGCCGGACTCCGGGACAGGAGACCCAGTACTTC
CASSKDRGRTPGQETQYF
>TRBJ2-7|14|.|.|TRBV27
TGTGCCAGCAGTTTCACCGCAGGGAGCTACGAGCAGTACTTC
CASSFTAGSYEQYF
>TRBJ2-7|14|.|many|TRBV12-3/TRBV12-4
TGTGCCAGCAGTCGGACGGAGAGCTCCTACGAGCAGTACTTC
CASSRTESSYEQYF
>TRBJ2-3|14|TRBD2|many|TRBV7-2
TGTGCCAGCAGCCAGACTAGCTACACAGATACGCAGTATTTT
CASSQTSYTDTQYF
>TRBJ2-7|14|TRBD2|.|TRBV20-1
TGCAGTGCTAAGGGAACTAGCGGGAGACACGAGCAGTACTTC
CSAKGTSGRHEQYF
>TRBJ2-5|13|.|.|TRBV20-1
TGCAGTGCTAGCTTGGGAGACCAAGAGACCCAGTACTTC
CSASLGDQETQYF
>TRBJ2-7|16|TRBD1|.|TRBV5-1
TGCGCCAGCAGCCGCTTGGGGGTCGGGACAGGGTACGAGCAGTACTTC
CASSRLGVGTGYEQYF
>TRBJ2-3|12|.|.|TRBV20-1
TGCAGTGCTAGGGGACACTGGGATACGCAGTATTTT
CSARGHWDTQYF
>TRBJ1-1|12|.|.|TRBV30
TGTGCCTGGAGTCCTTACCGACAGGAAGCTTTCTTT
CAWSPYRQEAFF
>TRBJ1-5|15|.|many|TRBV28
TGTGCCAGCAGTTTATGGGGTTCCTTCAATCAGCCCCAGCATTTT
CASSLWGSFNQPQHF
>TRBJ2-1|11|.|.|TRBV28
TGTGCCAGCAGAACGAGACATGAGCAGTTCTTC
CASRTRHEQFF
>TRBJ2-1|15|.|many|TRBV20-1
TGCAGTGCTAGAGATGTAGAACGAATGGGCGATGAGCAGTTCTTC
CSARDVERMGDEQFF
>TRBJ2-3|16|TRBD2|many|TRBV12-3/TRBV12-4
TGTGCCAGCAGTTTATGGGCTAGCGGTAGCACAGATACGCAGTATTTT
CASSLWASGSTDTQYF
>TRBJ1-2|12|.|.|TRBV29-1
TGCAGCGCTATGGGACCGAACTATGGCTACACCTTC
CSAMGPNYGYTF
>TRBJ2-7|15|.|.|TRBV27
TGTGCCAGCAGGCGGGGCACTCTTAGCTCCTACGAGCAGTACTTC
CASRRGTLSSYEQYF